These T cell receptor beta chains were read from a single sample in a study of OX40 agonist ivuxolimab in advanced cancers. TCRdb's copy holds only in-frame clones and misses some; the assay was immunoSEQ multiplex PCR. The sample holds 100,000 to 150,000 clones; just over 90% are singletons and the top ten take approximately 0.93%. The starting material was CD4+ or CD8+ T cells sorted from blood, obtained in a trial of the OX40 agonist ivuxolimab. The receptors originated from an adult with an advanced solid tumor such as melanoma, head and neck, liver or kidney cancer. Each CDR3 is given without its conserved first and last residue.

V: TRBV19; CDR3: ASSTLDRDGNQPQH
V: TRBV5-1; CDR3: ASGLAGVYEQY
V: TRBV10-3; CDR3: AISESPTAAYNEQF
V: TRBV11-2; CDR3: ASSFAGGASPLH
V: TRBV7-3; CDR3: ASSLSGTGAEKLF
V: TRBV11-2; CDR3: ASSLALNPSYNEQF
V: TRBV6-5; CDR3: ASVTGFTEAF
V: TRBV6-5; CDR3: ASSYSTRVSNQPQH
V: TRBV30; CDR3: AWTNDRPNTEAF
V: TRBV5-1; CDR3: ASSLAFRGEKLF
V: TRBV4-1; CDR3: ASSPLGLAGGPDTQY
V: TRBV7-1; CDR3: ASSSASGSGHEQY
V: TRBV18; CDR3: ASSPGLDLEQY
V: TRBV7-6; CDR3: ASSPVGGGEIGELF
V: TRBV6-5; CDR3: ASSYSSGGLRNGYT
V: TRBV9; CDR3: ASSVVGGHETQY
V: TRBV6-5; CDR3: ASSYSNRVGELF
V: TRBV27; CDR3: ASSLAGDYNEQF
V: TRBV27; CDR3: ASSPHRSYSNQPQH
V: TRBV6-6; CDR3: ASRPGTPSSYEQY
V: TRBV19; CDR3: ASSPAVLGGKFYEQY
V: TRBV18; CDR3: ASSPQGGMEGYT
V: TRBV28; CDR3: ASSFGQHREKLF
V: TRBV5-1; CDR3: ASSSRPGADEAF
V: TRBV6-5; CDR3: ASSSPRTGGNYGYT
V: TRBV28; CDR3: ASSSILGANYGYT
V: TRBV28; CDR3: ASSFPAEYYEQY
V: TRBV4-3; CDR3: ASSHPNRYEQY
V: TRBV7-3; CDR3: ASSGTANTEAF
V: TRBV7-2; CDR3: ASSEEGTIADTQY
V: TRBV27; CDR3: ASSFWGTGEAF
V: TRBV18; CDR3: ASSRSTSGGSQETQY
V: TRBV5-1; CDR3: ASRGVSTDTQY
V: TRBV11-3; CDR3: ASSLGIGENNEQY
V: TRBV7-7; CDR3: ASSPSRGRETQY
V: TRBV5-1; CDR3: ASSLVAGGPYGYT
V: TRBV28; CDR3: ASSLGRAYEQY
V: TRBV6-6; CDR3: ASSLPGTVYGYT
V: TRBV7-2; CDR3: ASSYRTGPTEAF